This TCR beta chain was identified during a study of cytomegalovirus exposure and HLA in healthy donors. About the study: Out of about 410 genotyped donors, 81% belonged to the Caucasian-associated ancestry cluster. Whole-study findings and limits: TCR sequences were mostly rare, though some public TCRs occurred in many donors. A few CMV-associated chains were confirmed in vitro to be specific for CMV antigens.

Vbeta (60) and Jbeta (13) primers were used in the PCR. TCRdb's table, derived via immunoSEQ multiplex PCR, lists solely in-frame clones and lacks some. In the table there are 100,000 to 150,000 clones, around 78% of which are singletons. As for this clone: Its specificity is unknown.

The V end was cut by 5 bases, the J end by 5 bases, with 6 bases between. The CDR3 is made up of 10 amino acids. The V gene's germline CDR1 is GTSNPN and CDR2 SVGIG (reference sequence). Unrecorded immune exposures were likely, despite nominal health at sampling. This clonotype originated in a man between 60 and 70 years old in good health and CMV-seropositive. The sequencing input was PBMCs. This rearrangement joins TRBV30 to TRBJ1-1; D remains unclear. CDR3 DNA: TGTGCCTGGGCTAGAACTGAAGCTTTCTTT. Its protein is CAWARTEAFF.